The next 18 T cell receptor beta chains were all read from a single sample in a study of blood T cell repertoires in COVID-19 (TCRdb year 2020). The library was generated by the immunoSEQ multiplex PCR assay. This immuneACCESS table, as held by TCRdb, lists in-frame sequences with V and J called but not all clones. Of the missing ones, under half trace to an unresolved V gene in checked studies; the others have no known cause. The sample includes 130,000 or so clones, with around 80% observed a single time. Of the sample, approximately 16% falls within the top ten clones. The sample consisted of peripheral blood. The receptors come from a man aged 55-75 years with active or convalescent COVID-19.

In this sample, this clone turned up once. The chain combines TRBV21-1 with TRBJ1-4; the table's D call, TRBD1, was not checked against the DNA. TRBV21-1 is assigned pseudogene status. The CDR3 loop spans 17 amino acids. The CDR3 reads CASSKNSPATPNEKLFF. DNA for the CDR3: TGTGCCAGCAGCAAAAACAGCCCTGCAACTCCTAATGAAAAACTGTTTTTT.

The genes are TRBV4-2 and TRBJ2-5; 9 bases are a match to TRBD1. The CDR3 runs 15 residues. Unmatched junction bases numbered 4, after V lost 4 bases and J lost 1 base. Germline V gives CDR1 LGHNA, CDR2 YNFKEQ. The CDR3 region is CASSPLDRGQETQYF. The CDR3 DNA sequence: TGTGCCAGCAGCCCCCTGGACAGGGGCCAAGAGACCCAGTACTTC.

CDR3 amino acids: CASSFTIRYEQYF. DNA of the CDR3: TGTGCCAGCAGTTTTACTATCCGCTACGAGCAGTACTTC. This chain connects TRBV28 to TRBJ2-7; D is uncertain. CDR3 length: 13 amino acids. Germline V gives CDR1 MDHEN, CDR2 SYDVKM. V dropped 3 bases and J dropped 3 bases, with 9 bases sitting between them.

The chain combines TRBV11-2 with TRBJ1-6, with TRBD1 matching over 8 bases. The length of the CDR3 is 16 residues. Germline CDR1 SGHAT, CDR2 FQNNGV. V dropped 5 bases and J dropped 7; count of bases not matched to a gene: 10. CDR3 nucleotides: TGTGCCAGCAGCGTGACAGGGGAGCTGGGAAATTCACCCCTCCACTTT. Translating it yields CASSVTGELGNSPLHF.

The V gene is TRBV27, the J gene TRBJ2-2; D gene unclear. The CDR3 runs 12 residues. Germline assignment: CDR1 MNHEY and CDR2 SMNVEV (reference sequence). V was pared by 2 bases and J by 6 bases, with 4 bases between. In DNA, the CDR3 is TGTGCCAGCAGTTTACCGGCCGGGGAGCTGTTTTTT. It is translated as CASSLPAGELFF.

V and J are TRBV3-1 (or the pseudogene TRBV3-2) and TRBJ1-1; D is ambiguous. Germline CDR1 reads LGHDT; CDR2 reads YNNKEL (reference sequence). The V gene lost 0 bases and the J gene lost 0 bases, with 11 bases spanning the gap. The CDR3 has 16 residues. In DNA, the CDR3 is TGTGCCAGCAGCCAAGATTGGTACAGCTTGAACACTGAAGCTTTCTTT. It translates to CASSQDWYSLNTEAFF.

The rearrangement joins TRBV7-3 to TRBJ2-5, with a possible D match to TRBD2 (6 bases). Germline V gives CDR1 SGHTA, CDR2 FQGTGA. V lost 1 base and J 3 bases, leaving 9 bases between the germline ends. The CDR3 has 14 residues. The CDR3 is CASSLMPGEETQYF. DNA for the CDR3: TGTGCCAGCAGCTTAATGCCGGGGGAAGAGACCCAGTACTTC.

The J gene is TRBJ2-3, the V gene TRBV28, with D uncertain. CDR3 length: 16 residues. Germline V CDR1 and CDR2: MDHEN, SYDVKM. The V end lost 7 bases, the J end lost 2 bases, and 19 bases lay between the germline ends. This CDR3 is CASNPIIQPNTDTQYF. Here the CDR3 DNA reads TGTGCCAGCAACCCTATAATACAGCCTAACACAGATACGCAGTATTTT. Looking up the rest from reference TRBV28 and TRBJ2-3 gives the full variable domain: DVKVTQSSRYLVKRTGEKVFLECVQDMDHENMFWYRQDPGLGLRLIYFSYDVKMKEKGDIPEGYSVSREKKERFSLILESASTNQTSMYLCASNPIIQPNTDTQYFGPGTRLTVL.

The chain has TRBV10-3 and TRBJ1-4; D may be TRBD1 (6 bases). V lost 2 bases and J lost 7, with 11 bases in between. Germline CDR1 is ENHRY and CDR2 is SYGVKD. CDR3 size: 14 residues. The CDR3 DNA sequence: TGTGCCATCAGTGAGAACAGGGAGGGTGAAAAACTGTTTTTT. Its translation is CAISENREGEKLFF.

This chain connects TRBV7-2 to TRBJ1-5, with D perhaps TRBD1 (6 bases). The CDR3 consists of 14 residues. V was cut by 2 bases and J by 6 bases, with 11 bases left in between. Germline V CDR1 and CDR2: SGHTA, FQGNSA. The CDR3 sequence: CASSLHREGQPQHF. The CDR3 nucleotides are TGTGCCAGCAGCTTACACAGGGAGGGTCAGCCCCAGCATTTT.

This clone turned up a few times. The chain uses TRBV19 and TRBJ2-5; possibly TRBD2 for D (6 bases). V was pared by 3 bases and J by 5 bases, with 19 bases between. The CDR3 has 16 residues. Germline V CDR1 and CDR2: LNHDA, SQIVND (reference sequence). The CDR3 DNA follows: TGTGCCAGTAGTATGGAGGGTTTTGGGCGGGCGGAGACCCAGTACTTC. Protein product: CASSMEGFGRAETQYF.

This chain connects TRBV9 to TRBJ1-2; no definite D call. This CDR3 is 13 amino acids long. CDR1 is SGDLS and CDR2 is YYNGEE in the germline V gene. V dropped 0 bases and J dropped 8 bases, with 11 bases sitting between them. CDR3 sequence (DNA): TGTGCCAGCAGCGTAGATGAAGGACTCGGCTACACCTTC. Translating gives CASSVDEGLGYTF.

This chain joins TRBV5-4 and TRBJ2-2; D may be TRBD1 (5 bases). This CDR3 region has 16 residues. Germline V CDR1 and CDR2: SGHNT, YYREEE (reference sequence). Trimming stripped 4 bases from V and 3 bases from J, with 16 bases between. In DNA form, the CDR3 reads TGTGCCAGCAGCACGGGCAGGGTGAAAGACACCGGGGAGCTGTTTTTT. Translating it yields CASSTGRVKDTGELFF.

The V call is TRBV19, the J call TRBJ2-1; TRBD2 matches 8 bases. V trimming: 9 bases; J trimming: 0 bases; junction bases outside the gene matches: 10. Germline assignment: CDR1 LNHDA and CDR2 SQIVND (reference sequence). The CDR3 is 16 amino acids. CDR3 loop: CASRPDAGGSYNEQFF. CDR3 bases: TGTGCCAGCCGTCCAGACGCGGGGGGCTCCTACAATGAGCAGTTCTTC.

The V call is TRBV7-2, the J call TRBJ1-2; 12 nucleotides match TRBD1. J lost 4 bases, V lost 5 bases, and 8 bases had no gene match. Germline V CDR1 and CDR2: SGHTA, FQGNSA. The CDR3 consists of 16 residues. The CDR3 DNA reads TGTGCCAGCAGCCGCGAGGGACAGGGGGCGATCTATGGCTACACCTTC. As protein: CASSREGQGAIYGYTF.

DNA for the CDR3: TGCGCCAGCAGCCAGATAAGCGGGATGACGCAGTATTTT. This encodes CASSQISGMTQYF. This chain connects TRBV4-3 to TRBJ2-3; 7 bases align to TRBD2. CDR1 LGHNA and CDR2 YSLEER come from the germline V gene. Losses at the gene ends were 3 bases for V and 9 bases for J; bases not matched to a gene: 6. The length of the CDR3 is 13 residues.

This clone was detected only a few times. The V and J genes are TRBV7-9 and TRBJ1-1; no clear D. CDR3 length equals 12 residues. Trimming took off 6 bases at V and 0 bases at J, with 5 bases between the two ends. Germline V gene sequence: CDR1 SEHNR, CDR2 FQNEAQ (reference sequence). CDR3 sequence (DNA): TGTGCCAGCAGGGCATTGAACACTGAAGCTTTCTTT. Translation: CASRALNTEAFF.

This clone showed up just a few times. V usage is TRBV7-2 and J usage is TRBJ2-7, with D maybe TRBD2 (6 bases). There are 15 residues in the CDR3. Germline CDR1 and CDR2: SGHTA and FQGNSA. V lost 2 bases to trimming and J lost 5 bases, with 16 bases between them. The CDR3 protein is CASSLTGTPGDEQYF. In nucleotides, the CDR3 is TGTGCCAGCAGCTTAACGGGGACTCCGGGAGACGAGCAGTACTTC. The full variable domain, in which reference TRBV7-2 and TRBJ2-7 provide the parts outside the CDR3, is GAGVSQSPSNKVTEKGKDVELRCDPISGHTALYWYRQSLGQGLEFLIYFQGNSAPDKSGLPSDRFSAERTGGSVSTLTIQRTQQEDSAVYLCASSLTGTPGDEQYFGPGTRLTVT.